This TCR beta chain was recorded in a study of T cells in Graves' hyperthyroidism and ophthalmopathy. Germline lookup yields CDR1 MNHEY and CDR2 SMNVEV (reference sequence). This CDR3 is built from 14 residues. V trimming: 3 bases; J trimming: 2 bases; junction bases outside the gene matches: 2. This clonotype was counted a few times. RNA transcripts gave rise to amplified TCR beta CDR3 regions. The TCR CDR3 was amplified in a first-round RT-PCR using the HTBI primer set. From the multiplex PCR reads, TCRdb called clonotypes with MiXCR, one entry per CDR3 protein. The sample consists of about 340,000 distinct CDR3 sequences, around 20% of them appearing once.

The sequence derives from a woman aged 45 to 65 with Graves' hyperthyroidism. Specimen: blood. The rearrangement joins TRBV27 to TRBJ2-3; 7 nucleotides align to TRBD2. The CDR3 here is CASSLGGFTDTQYF. The CDR3 bases are TGTGCCAGCAGTTTGGGGGGGTTCACAGATACGCAGTATTTT.